This entry lists 20 T cell receptor beta chains sequenced from one sample in a study of cytomegalovirus exposure and HLA in healthy donors. This PCR relied on a set of 60 Vbeta primers and 13 Jbeta primers. Produced via immunoSEQ multiplex PCR; TCRdb's table is partial and in-frame only. Here the sample spans under 150,000 clones, about 70% being singletons. Material for sequencing was PBMCs. The receptors come from a man aged 55 to 70 in good health and CMV-seronegative.

The chain links TRBV6-1 to TRBJ2-7, with D perhaps TRBD1 (6 bases). The CDR3 runs 14 residues. Germline CDR1 and CDR2: MNHNS and SASEGT. Trimming cost V 0 bases and J 4 bases, with 10 bases left between them. CDR3 loop: CASSEAGGHYEQYF. Here the CDR3 DNA reads TGTGCCAGCAGTGAAGCAGGGGGTCATTACGAGCAGTACTTC.

This chain uses TRBV30 with TRBJ1-5; the D gene is possibly TRBD1 (6 bases). This CDR3 comprises 16 residues. Germline CDR1 GTSNPN, CDR2 SVGIG (reference sequence). V was pared by 0 bases and J by 1 base, with 13 bases between. CDR3 nucleotides: TGTGCCTGGAGTGTAGGGGGGGGAGTAAGCAATCAGCCCCAGCATTTT. It specifies CAWSVGGGVSNQPQHF.

This sequence joins TRBV14 and TRBJ2-1; 11 bases align to TRBD1. V lost 8 bases, J lost 7 bases, and 19 bases stayed unmatched. This CDR3 has 18 residues. Germline-derived CDR1 and CDR2 are SGHDN and FVKESK. This chain's CDR3 is CASEGQGGVAERWNEQFF. In nucleotides, the CDR3 is TGTGCCAGCGAGGGACAGGGGGGGGTAGCGGAGAGATGGAATGAGCAGTTCTTC.

The J gene is TRBJ1-5, the V gene TRBV30, with D maybe TRBD1 (5 bases). CDR1 is GTSNPN, CDR2 SVGIG, per germline (reference sequence). The CDR3 runs to 13 residues. V lost 0 bases, J lost 9 bases, and 12 bases lay in between. The CDR3 reads CAWSVVGRGPQHF. Written as DNA, the CDR3 is TGTGCCTGGAGTGTAGTGGGGAGGGGGCCCCAGCATTTT.

The J gene is TRBJ1-1, the V gene TRBV29-1, with a tentative D call TRBD1 (6 bases). V dropped 4 bases and J dropped 0 bases, with 12 bases sitting between them. The CDR3 loop spans 14 amino acids. Germline CDR1 and CDR2: SQVTM and ANQGSEA. The DNA of the CDR3 is TGCAGCGTTGGACAGGCTCTTATGAACACTGAAGCTTTCTTT. This translates into CSVGQALMNTEAFF. The entire variable domain, with the rest obtained from reference TRBV29-1 and TRBJ1-1, is as follows: SAVISQKPSRDICQRGTSLTIQCQVDSQVTMMFWYRQQPGQSLTLIATANQGSEATYESGFVIDKFPISRPNLTFSTLTVSNMSPEDSSIYLCSVGQALMNTEAFFGQGTRLTVV.

The chain couples TRBV7-9 to TRBJ2-7; 8 bases align to TRBD1. V lost 3 bases, J lost 4 bases, and 14 bases stayed unmatched. The CDR3 runs 17 residues. CDR1 and CDR2 (germline): SEHNR, FQNEAQ (reference sequence). CDR3: CASSFGQGGPLGYEQYF. In nucleotides, the CDR3 is TGTGCCAGCAGCTTCGGACAGGGAGGACCCCTGGGGTACGAGCAGTACTTC. Based on the CDR3 plus reference TRBV7-9 and TRBJ2-7, the full variable domain is DTGVSQNPRHKITKRGQNVTFRCDPISEHNRLYWYRQTLGQGPEFLTYFQNEAQLEKSRLLSDRFSAERPKGSFSTLEIQRTEQGDSAMYLCASSFGQGGPLGYEQYFGPGTRLTVT.

The chain uses TRBV28 and TRBJ1-2, with D perhaps matching TRBD1 (5 bases). The ends were cut back, 7 bases at V and 2 bases at J, with 14 bases in the middle. The CDR3 consists of 14 residues. The germline V gene encodes CDR1 MDHEN and CDR2 SYDVKM. DNA for the CDR3: TGTGCCAGCACCCAACAGGCAAAAAACTATGGCTACACCTTC. It yields the protein CASTQQAKNYGYTF.

V is TRBV2 and J is TRBJ2-1; 12 bases match TRBD2. Looked up from germline, CDR1 is SNHLY and CDR2 is FYNNEI. The CDR3 is 16 residues long. The V segment lost 3 bases and the J segment 6 bases; nucleotides outside the gene matches: 6. The CDR3 nucleotides read TGTGCCAGCAGTGAGAGCCTAGCGGGAGGGGGCAATGAGCAGTTCTTC. Protein sequence: CASSESLAGGGNEQFF.

The chain recombines TRBV7-3 with TRBJ1-2, with D hard to call. Germline assignment: CDR1 SGHTA and CDR2 FQGTGA. This CDR3 contains 13 residues. V lost 1 base and J lost 6, with 9 bases in between. This CDR3 reads CASSLIQNDGYTF. The CDR3, as DNA: TGTGCCAGCAGCTTAATACAGAATGATGGCTACACCTTC.

The chain links TRBV5-4 to TRBJ2-5, with 8 positions matching TRBD2. V lost 4 bases, J lost 5 bases, and 13 bases stayed unmatched. The germline gives CDR1 SGHNT, CDR2 YYREEE (reference sequence). The CDR3 spans 16 residues. CDR3 loop: CASSPGGAGAGETQYF. CDR3 coding DNA: TGTGCCAGCAGCCCCGGAGGAGCGGGAGCGGGGGAGACCCAGTACTTC.

The V gene is TRBV7-9, the J gene TRBJ2-7; 9 bases are shared with TRBD2. The CDR3 sequence is 15 residues long. Trimming removed 5 bases from V and 2 bases from J; junction bases left unmatched: 7. Germline CDR1 reads SEHNR; CDR2 reads FQNEAQ (reference sequence). CDR3 bases: TGTGCCAGCAGCAATAGCGGGAGAAGGGCCTACGAGCAGTACTTC. It yields the protein CASSNSGRRAYEQYF. Combining the CDR3 with reference TRBV7-9 and TRBJ2-7 gives the whole variable domain DTGVSQNPRHKITKRGQNVTFRCDPISEHNRLYWYRQTLGQGPEFLTYFQNEAQLEKSRLLSDRFSAERPKGSFSTLEIQRTEQGDSAMYLCASSNSGRRAYEQYFGPGTRLTVT.

The chain has TRBV28 and TRBJ1-6, with 10 bases identical to TRBD1. Germline CDR1 MDHEN, CDR2 SYDVKM. J lost 9 bases, V lost 3 bases, and 5 bases had no gene match. This CDR3 spans 15 amino acids. In nucleotides, the CDR3 is TGTGCCAGCAGTTTCCGGACAGGGGGGAGTTCACCCCTCCACTTT. It translates to CASSFRTGGSSPLHF.

The chain is built from TRBV5-1 and TRBJ2-7; 11 bases agree with TRBD2. Germline V gene lookup returns CDR1 SGHRS and CDR2 YFSETQ. V was clipped by 0 bases and J by 5 bases; unmatched bases: 10. The CDR3 is made up of 17 amino acids. CDR3 in DNA: TGCGCCAGCAGCTTGGAGGTGAACTTAGCGGGAGGGCACGAGCAGTACTTC. This gives the protein CASSLEVNLAGGHEQYF.

This chain uses TRBV9 with TRBJ1-4; TRBD1 aligns across 9 bases. This CDR3 has 13 residues. V shed 6 bases and J 7 bases; nucleotides not matched to a gene: 4. Germline values: CDR1 SGDLS, CDR2 YYNGEE. In DNA form, the CDR3 reads TGTGCCAGCACCCCGGGACAGGGTGAAAAACTGTTTTTT. It yields the protein CASTPGQGEKLFF. Variable domain in full (rest from reference TRBV9 and TRBJ1-4): DSGVTQTPKHLITATGQRVTLRCSPRSGDLSVYWYQQSLDQGLQFLIQYYNGEERAKGNILERFSAQQFPDLHSELNLSSLELGDSALYFCASTPGQGEKLFFGSGTQLSVL.

The chain joins TRBV5-4 to TRBJ2-2; 13 nucleotides match TRBD2. The CDR3 consists of 17 residues. The trim removed 3 bases at V and 4 bases at J, leaving 6 bases unmatched. Germline CDR1 and CDR2: SGHNT and YYREEE (reference sequence). The CDR3 coding sequence is TGTGCCAGCAGCTCCCTCGGACTAGCGGGAGCCACCGGGGAGCTGTTTTTT. The encoded protein is CASSSLGLAGATGELFF.

This clone appeared a few times. The rearrangement uses TRBV10-2 and TRBJ2-7; TRBD1 aligns across 7 bases. Germline V gene sequence: CDR1 WSHSY, CDR2 SAAADI. With 3 bases clipped from V and 0 bases from J, the junction kept 5 bases outside the gene matches. The CDR3 is 15 residues long. The CDR3 spells CASSERAGGSYEQYF. The DNA of the CDR3 is TGCGCCAGCAGTGAACGGGCAGGGGGCTCCTACGAGCAGTACTTC.

The chain recombines TRBV6-5 with TRBJ2-7, with D possibly TRBD1 on 7 matching bases. The V gene lost 2 bases and the J gene lost 3 bases, with 17 bases spanning the gap. The CDR3 totals 16 residues. Germline V lookup: CDR1 MNHEY, CDR2 SVGAGI. CDR3 nucleotide sequence: TGTGCCAGCAGTTACGGCCAGGGGGGACAGCGCTACGAGCAGTACTTC. Encoded protein: CASSYGQGGQRYEQYF.

The CDR3 sequence is CASTYRENTEAFF. The CDR3 nucleotides are TGTGCCAGTACTTACAGGGAGAACACTGAAGCTTTCTTT. The rearrangement uses TRBV2 and TRBJ1-1, with D tentatively TRBD1 (6 bases). Germline loops: CDR1 SNHLY, CDR2 FYNNEI. The CDR3 runs 13 residues. V was shortened by 9 bases and J by 1 base, with 12 bases between the two germline ends.

This sequence joins TRBV5-5 and TRBJ2-1; 7 nucleotides agree with TRBD2. Germline lookup yields CDR1 SGHKS and CDR2 YYEKEE (reference sequence). Trimming removed 1 base from V and 10 bases from J; junction bases left unmatched: 14. This CDR3 comprises 16 residues. Here the CDR3 DNA reads TGTGCCAGCAGCTTGATTACGGGAGGAACGGCGGGGGAGCAGTTCTTC. It codes for CASSLITGGTAGEQFF.

The table lists this clone with a count of one. The chain is built from TRBV2 and TRBJ2-7; a possible D gene is TRBD1 (5 bases). The length of the CDR3 is 13 residues. Germline V gene sequence: CDR1 SNHLY, CDR2 FYNNEI. Trimming pared 3 bases from V and 3 bases from J, leaving 9 bases between. The DNA of the CDR3 is TGTGCCAGCAGTGACAGGGCCCTCTACGAGCAGTACTTC. Translation: CASSDRALYEQYF.